This T cell receptor (beta chain) stems from a study of control samples from healthy donors and cancer patients (TCRdb year 2020). In the case of this clone: There is no known antigen for this receptor. At one of its ends the junction is not consistent with the germline gene, which may arise from a read error.

The library was made by the immunoSEQ multiplex PCR assay. Held by TCRdb, this immuneACCESS table contains in-frame sequences only and omits some clones. Under half of the omission traces to an unresolved V gene where checked; the cause of the rest is unknown. For this sample the table gives 260,000 or so clones, of which approximately 80% were detected only once. 10% to 15% of the sample is in the top ten clones. The sample consisted of PBMCs. This TCR was sampled from a woman in her sixties or seventies with lung cancer.

The CDR3 reads CAITEGTVGYTF. The nucleotides read TGTGCCATCACTGAGGGAACGGTCGGCTACACCTTC. The chain joins TRBV10-3 to TRBJ1-2; no D gene call is confident. The CDR1 and CDR2 encoded by the germline V gene are ENHRY and SYGVKD. Taken from cysteine to phenylalanine, the CDR3 has 12 residues. The only DNA kept is the CDR3, 36 bases in frame from the first base.